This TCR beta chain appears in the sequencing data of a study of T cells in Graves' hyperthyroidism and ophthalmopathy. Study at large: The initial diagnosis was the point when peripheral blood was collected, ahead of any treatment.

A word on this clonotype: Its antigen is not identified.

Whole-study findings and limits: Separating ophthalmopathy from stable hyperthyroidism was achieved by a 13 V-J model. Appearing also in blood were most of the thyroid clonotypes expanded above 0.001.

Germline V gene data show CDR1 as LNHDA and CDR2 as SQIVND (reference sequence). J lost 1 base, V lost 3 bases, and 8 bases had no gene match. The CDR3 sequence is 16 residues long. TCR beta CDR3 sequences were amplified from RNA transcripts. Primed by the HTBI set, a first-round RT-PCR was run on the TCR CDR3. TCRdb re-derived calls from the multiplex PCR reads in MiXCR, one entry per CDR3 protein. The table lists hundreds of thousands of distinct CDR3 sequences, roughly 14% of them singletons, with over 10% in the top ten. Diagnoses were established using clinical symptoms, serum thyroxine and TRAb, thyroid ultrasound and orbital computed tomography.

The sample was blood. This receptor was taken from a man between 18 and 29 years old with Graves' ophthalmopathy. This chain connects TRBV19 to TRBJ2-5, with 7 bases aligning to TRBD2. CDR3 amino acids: CASSIRTRSLQETQYF. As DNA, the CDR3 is TGTGCCAGTAGTATCCGGACTAGGAGCCTCCAAGAGACCCAGTACTTC.